Below are 24 T cell receptor beta chains sequenced from a single sample in a study of T cell responses to AZD1222 COVID-19 vaccine. Here immunoSEQ multiplex PCR was the method, and the copy in TCRdb shows in-frame clones only, minus some. The sample has 150,000 to 200,000 clones; roughly 92% are singletons. The sequencing used peripheral blood, collected 28 days after the second AZD1222 dose. The receptor set was obtained from an adult who received the AZD1222 COVID-19 vaccine.

The CDR3, as DNA: TGTGCCAGCTCACCACAGAGTGCAGGGCGTGGGGAGCTGTTTTTT. Its protein product is CASSPQSAGRGELFF. This chain uses TRBV18 with TRBJ2-2; possible D gene TRBD1, 5 bases. Trimming removed 1 base from V and 8 bases from J, with 14 bases in between. Germline assignment: CDR1 KGHSH and CDR2 LQKENI. CDR3 length: 15 amino acids.

This clone has just a few counts. The V gene is TRBV4-3, the J gene TRBJ1-1, with a weak D call TRBD1 (5 bases). CDR1 is LGHNA and CDR2 is YSLEER in the germline V gene. There are 14 residues in the CDR3. Between the trimmed V and J ends, which lost 3 bases and 7 bases, there was a span of 15 bases. The DNA of the CDR3 is TGCGCCAGCAGCCATGGCCCTGGGGCAGGTGAAGCTTTCTTT. This codes for CASSHGPGAGEAFF.

The gene calls are TRBV3-1 (or the pseudogene TRBV3-2) and TRBJ2-7; 8 nucleotides match TRBD1. The CDR3 has 19 residues. After removal of 1 base from V and 6 bases from J, the junction contained 20 bases not matched to a gene. Looked up from germline, CDR1 is LGHDT and CDR2 is YNNKEL (reference sequence). The CDR3 loop is CASSQVWGAGRQGASEQYF. The CDR3 nucleotides read TGTGCCAGCAGCCAAGTCTGGGGTGCGGGTCGGCAGGGGGCAAGCGAGCAGTACTTC.

The rearrangement links TRBV3-1 (or the pseudogene TRBV3-2) to TRBJ1-2; TRBD1 is a possible D gene (5 bases). Trimming stripped 0 bases from V and 3 bases from J, with 8 bases between. Germline CDR1 is LGHDT and CDR2 is YNNKEL (reference sequence). This CDR3 is 14 amino acids long. Here the CDR3 DNA reads TGTGCCAGCAGCCAAGACTTGGGGGACTATGGCTACACCTTC. This encodes CASSQDLGDYGYTF.

A single count supports this clone. This rearrangement joins TRBV7-2 to TRBJ1-3; 7 positions match TRBD1. Germline V gene sequence: CDR1 SGHTA, CDR2 FQGNSA. This CDR3 contains 15 residues. V lost 4 bases, J lost 0 bases, and 3 bases stayed unmatched. The CDR3 reads CASSSQGSSGNTIYF. CDR3 DNA: TGTGCCAGCAGCTCACAGGGGAGCTCTGGAAACACCATATATTTT.

The J gene is TRBJ2-5, the V gene TRBV7-2; D is undetermined. The V gene lost 5 bases and the J gene lost 2 bases, with 18 bases spanning the gap. Germline lookup yields CDR1 SGHTA and CDR2 FQGNSA. The CDR3 covers 16 residues. Here the CDR3 reads CASSPLKSVGQETQYF. In DNA form, the CDR3 reads TGTGCCAGCAGCCCCCTCAAGAGCGTGGGGCAAGAGACCCAGTACTTC. The whole variable domain, remainder taken from reference TRBV7-2 and TRBJ2-5, is GAGVSQSPSNKVTEKGKDVELRCDPISGHTALYWYRQSLGQGLEFLIYFQGNSAPDKSGLPSDRFSAERTGGSVSTLTIQRTQQEDSAVYLCASSPLKSVGQETQYFGPGTRLLVL.

The CDR3 loop reads CASRAGTLGNTIYF. The CDR3 region has the DNA TGTGCCAGCAGAGCCGGGACACTTGGAAACACCATATATTTT. The chain links TRBV6-5 to TRBJ1-3, with D possibly matching TRBD1 (6 bases). From germline, CDR1 is MNHEY and CDR2 SVGAGI. The V gene lost 6 bases and the J gene lost 3 bases, with 12 bases spanning the gap. The CDR3 covers 14 residues.

The chain couples TRBV12-1 to TRBJ2-7. TRBV12-1 constitutes a pseudogene. The CDR3 has 19 amino acids. CDR3 nucleotides: TGTGCCAGCAGCTTTTGCCCCTGTGTAGGGTGCGAGGTTTCTAACGAGCAGTACTTC. This encodes CASSFCPCVGCEVSNEQYF.

This chain connects TRBV19 to TRBJ1-1; the D gene is possibly TRBD1 (5 bases). Germline V gene lookup returns CDR1 LNHDA and CDR2 SQIVND (reference sequence). V dropped 4 bases and J dropped 9 bases, with 12 bases sitting between them. The CDR3 length is 12 residues. The CDR3 DNA sequence: TGTGCCAGTAGTACCAGGGAGGTTCAAGCTTTCTTT. Residues: CASSTREVQAFF. The variable domain in full, with the rest retrieved from reference TRBV19 and TRBJ1-1, is DGGITQSPKYLFRKEGQNVTLSCEQNLNHDAMYWYRQDPGQGLRLIYYSQIVNDFQKGDIAEGYSVSREKKESFPLTVTSAQKNPTAFYLCASSTREVQAFFGQGTRLTVV.

The chain has TRBV27 and TRBJ2-5; 7 positions agree with TRBD1. V shed 6 bases, J shed 5 bases, and the junction held 3 bases outside the gene matches. Germline V gene lookup returns CDR1 MNHEY and CDR2 SMNVEV (reference sequence). This CDR3 region has 12 residues. As DNA, the CDR3 is TGTGCCAGCAGGCCGGACAGGGAGACCCAGTACTTC. This encodes CASRPDRETQYF.

CDR3 sequence: CASSLNRGENTEAFF. The CDR3 region has the DNA TGTGCCAGCAGCTTAAACAGGGGAGAGAACACTGAAGCTTTCTTT. The V call is TRBV7-6, the J call TRBJ1-1; 7 positions agree with TRBD1. The CDR3 loop spans 15 amino acids. Trimming cost V 2 bases and J 1 base; bases outside gene matches: 4. CDR1 SGHVS and CDR2 FNYEAQ come from the germline V gene. Using reference TRBV7-6 and TRBJ1-1 for the parts outside the CDR3, the full variable domain is GAGVSQSPRYKVTKRGQDVALRCDPISGHVSLYWYRQALGQGPEFLTYFNYEAQQDKSGLPNDRFSAERPEGSISTLTIQRTEQRDSAMYRCASSLNRGENTEAFFGQGTRLTVV.

The V gene is TRBV6-6, the J gene TRBJ1-4; possible D gene TRBD1, 5 bases. The CDR3 has 16 amino acids. CDR1 and CDR2 (germline): MNHNY, SVGAGI (reference sequence). V gave up 2 bases and J gave up 8 bases, with 18 bases separating them. CDR3 DNA: TGTGCCAGCAGTTACCTCGGGGAACTTCGGGGGGAAAAACTGTTTTTT. Its translation is CASSYLGELRGEKLFF.

This sequence joins TRBV28 and TRBJ1-1; 9 bases map to TRBD1. V was pared by 6 bases and J by 6 bases, with 11 bases of the junction left unmatched. The CDR3 covers 15 residues. The germline gives CDR1 MDHEN, CDR2 SYDVKM. The CDR3 sequence is CASRPPGQGFAEAFF. In DNA, the CDR3 is TGTGCCAGCAGGCCTCCGGGACAGGGTTTTGCTGAAGCTTTCTTT.

The chain carries TRBV5-5 and TRBJ2-7; 7 bases map to TRBD1. The CDR3 is made up of 15 amino acids. V was clipped by 4 bases and J by 3 bases; unmatched bases: 10. The germline gives CDR1 SGHKS, CDR2 YYEKEE (reference sequence). In nucleotides, the CDR3 is TGTGCCAGCAGCGATTCCAGGGGGTCGGGCTACGAGCAGTACTTC. Amino acids: CASSDSRGSGYEQYF. Supplemented by reference TRBV5-5 and TRBJ2-7, the full variable domain reads DAGVTQSPTHLIKTRGQQVTLRCSPISGHKSVSWYQQVLGQGPQFIFQYYEKEERGRGNFPDRFSARQFPNYSSELNVNALLLGDSALYLCASSDSRGSGYEQYFGPGTRLTVT.

The chain uses TRBV7-9 and TRBJ2-7, with 9 positions matching TRBD1. Germline-derived CDR1 and CDR2 are SEHNR and FQNEAQ (reference sequence). With V trimmed by 0 bases and J by 5 bases, 8 bases remained unmatched. There are 16 residues in the CDR3. The CDR3 DNA sequence: TGTGCCAGCAGCTTAGCTGCGGGACAGGGTGGCGACGAGCAGTACTTC. It encodes CASSLAAGQGGDEQYF.

CDR3 DNA: TGTGCCAGTAGGACCCGGGACAGGGTATTCGGCTACACCTTC. Translation: CASRTRDRVFGYTF. The chain is built from TRBV19 and TRBJ1-2; 9 bases are shared with TRBD1. With V trimmed by 6 bases and J by 8 bases, 10 bases remained unmatched. The CDR3 is made up of 14 amino acids. Germline assignment: CDR1 LNHDA and CDR2 SQIVND (reference sequence).

For this clone: The same CDR3 arises from other DNA sequences in this sample as well. This sequence joins TRBV18 and TRBJ1-6; the match to TRBD1 covers 7 bases. This CDR3 is built from 15 residues. Germline V CDR1 and CDR2: KGHSH, LQKENI. J was trimmed by 5 bases and V by 3 bases; bases with no gene match: 4. CDR3 DNA: TGTGCCAGCTCACCTGGGACAGCAGATAATTCACCCCTCCACTTT. Its translation: CASSPGTADNSPLHF.

J is TRBJ1-3 and V is TRBV9; 7 nucleotides match TRBD1. V dropped 4 bases and J dropped 2; count of bases not matched to a gene: 12. Germline V CDR1 and CDR2: SGDLS, YYNGEE. This CDR3 has 17 amino acids. The CDR3 nucleotides are TGTGCCAGCAGCCGTAGAGAATCAGGGGGGCCTGGAAACACCATATATTTT. Translation: CASSRRESGGPGNTIYF.

This chain joins TRBV5-6 and TRBJ1-2, with D possibly matching TRBD1 (5 bases). Trimming removed 4 bases at V and 7 bases at J, with 17 bases between. This CDR3 is 14 amino acids long. From germline, CDR1 is SGHDT and CDR2 YYEEEE. CDR3: CASSTSGTGIGYTF. In DNA form, the CDR3 reads TGTGCCAGCAGCACCTCCGGGACCGGCATTGGCTACACCTTC. Supplemented by reference TRBV5-6 and TRBJ1-2, the full variable domain reads DAGVTQSPTHLIKTRGQQVTLRCSPKSGHDTVSWYQQALGQGPQFIFQYYEEEERQRGNFPDRFSGHQFPNYSSELNVNALLLGDSALYLCASSTSGTGIGYTFGSGTRLTVV.

The gene calls are TRBV21-1 and TRBJ2-7; the D call of TRBD2 is as the table states it, not checked on the DNA. TRBV21-1 represents a pseudogene. The CDR3 totals 19 residues. This chain's CDR3 is CASSKRLAGAPIPSYEQYF. CDR3 nucleotide sequence: TGTGCCAGCAGCAAACGACTAGCGGGGGCCCCTATTCCCTCCTACGAGCAGTACTTC.

This clone occurred once. The gene calls are TRBV6-2 or TRBV6-3 and TRBJ1-3; D not certain. This CDR3 spans 12 amino acids. Germline CDR1 and CDR2: MNHEY and SVGEGT. V lost 2 bases and J lost 4, with 3 bases in between. This CDR3 reads CASSYGGNTIYF. The CDR3 coding sequence is TGTGCCAGCAGTTACGGCGGAAACACCATATATTTT.

The J gene is TRBJ1-5, the V gene TRBV6-5, with TRBD1 as a possible D gene (6 bases). The CDR3 length is 15 residues. CDR1 is MNHEY, CDR2 SVGAGI, per germline. Trimming took off 8 bases at V and 7 bases at J, with 21 bases between the two ends. CDR3 DNA: TGTGCCAGCGCTACCCATAGCAGGGGTCGACAGCCCCAGCATTTT. Protein product: CASATHSRGRQPQHF.

This clone showed up just once. This rearrangement joins TRBV11-2 to TRBJ1-2; tentative D call: TRBD1 (6 bases). The V end was cut by 4 bases, the J end by 7 bases, with 16 bases between. The CDR3 is made up of 14 amino acids. Germline CDR1 SGHAT, CDR2 FQNNGV. CDR3 region: CASSSVGGGPGYTF. DNA for the CDR3: TGTGCCAGCAGCTCCGTTGGAGGGGGTCCTGGCTACACCTTC.

This clone was detected only once. The chain couples TRBV14 to TRBJ1-6; 10 nucleotides line up with TRBD1. The CDR3 sequence is 16 residues long. The trim removed 3 bases at V and 3 bases at J, leaving 2 bases unmatched. CDR1 is SGHDN, CDR2 FVKESK, per germline. In DNA form, the CDR3 reads TGTGCCAGCAGCCAGACAGGGGGCAACTATAATTCACCCCTCCACTTT. Its translation is CASSQTGGNYNSPLHF.